The rows below give T cell receptor beta chains drawn from one sample of a study of T cell repertoires and HLA-DP antigens. The method was immunoSEQ multiplex PCR; TCRdb's version includes in-frame clones alone and lacks a portion of them. The sample has 55,000 to 80,000 clones; roughly 75% are singletons. Antigens of these TCRs are unknown. The sample consisted of CD4+ T cells from PBMCs. All receptors derive from a man in his fifties or sixties in good health and CMV-seronegative. The CDR3 runs from the conserved cysteine through the conserved F or W. D genes are given only for firm matches. Clone size is stated in some rows and not others, as once, few, many or a class when expanded.

>-|TRBJ1-3|-|TRBV10-3
TGTGCCATCACCTCGGGACCGGACTCTGGAAACACCATATATTTT
CAITSGPDSGNTIYF
>-|TRBJ1-5|-|TRBV6-1
TGTGCCAGCAGTGAATCAGGGTTGGATCAGCCCCAGCATTTT
CASSESGLDQPQHF
>once|TRBJ1-1|-|TRBV19
TGTGCCAGTAGTATAGATGGGGGGAGAAGATCGAACACTGAAGCTTTCTTT
CASSIDGGRRSNTEAFF
>-|TRBJ2-1|TRBD1|TRBV28
TGTGCCAGCAGTCCAGGGACAGGGGGGCAGTTCTTC
CASSPGTGGQFF
>-|TRBJ1-5|-|TRBV21-1
TGTGCCAGCACAAAGACACATAGCAATCAGCCCCAGCATTTT
CASTKTHSNQPQHF
>-|TRBJ1-6|TRBD1|TRBV7-9
TGTGCCAGCAGCGAGGGACAGTTCAATTCACCCCTCCACTTT
CASSEGQFNSPLHF
>-|TRBJ1-1|-|TRBV7-9
TGTGCCAGCAGCTTCTTCTTGAGCGGGGCGCTGGACACTGAAGCTTTCTTT
CASSFFLSGALDTEAFF
>-|TRBJ2-3|-|TRBV15
TGTGCCACCAGCAGAGATGAGAGGGCAGATACGCAGTATTTT
CATSRDERADTQYF
>-|TRBJ2-7|TRBD1|TRBV11-2
TGTGCCAGCAGCGGGGGGCAGGGGGCTTGGGACGAGCAGTACTTC
CASSGGQGAWDEQYF
>-|TRBJ2-7|TRBD2|TRBV2
TGTGCCAGCAGTGATGGGACTAGCGGGGGTGGCGAGCAGTACTTC
CASSDGTSGGGEQYF
>-|TRBJ2-2|-|TRBV9
TGTGCCAGCAGCAGGACGGGGAACACCGGGGAGCTGTTTTTT
CASSRTGNTGELFF